A selection of T cell receptor beta chains follows, all from one sample in a study of shared clonotypes between healthy human individuals. Assay used: immunoSEQ multiplex PCR; TCRdb lists only in-frame clones, some missing. The table includes some 600,000 clones, about 95% detected once. Sequenced: naive CD8+ T cells sorted from blood. The receptors were sampled from a woman under 40 in good health. Each CDR3 is given with its conserved first and last residue. Fields, in order: CDR3 protein, CDR3 DNA, D gene, V gene, clone size, J gene. The D gene is left open where the match is weak. Size values are once, few and many counts, or a class for expanded clones, and some rows have none.

CASSLGGATNEKLFF,TGTGCCAGCAGCTTGGGAGGTGCAACTAATGAAAAACTGTTTTTT,-,TRBV5-5,-,TRBJ1-4
CASSQMSYEQYF,TGTGCCAGCAGCCAGATGTCCTACGAGCAGTACTTC,-,TRBV27,-,TRBJ2-7
CSVGGVPGLAGNEQFF,TGCAGCGTTGGTGGGGTCCCGGGACTAGCGGGCAATGAGCAGTTCTTC,TRBD2,TRBV29-1,-,TRBJ2-1
CASSYQATFTDTQYF,TGTGCCAGCAGTTACCAAGCCACATTCACAGATACGCAGTATTTT,-,TRBV27,-,TRBJ2-3
CASSGWDGNLYGYTF,TGTGCCAGCAGCGGGTGGGACGGGAACCTCTATGGCTACACCTTC,-,TRBV9,-,TRBJ1-2
CASSFERGDFNEQFF,TGTGCCAGCAGTTTCGAGCGGGGTGACTTCAATGAGCAGTTCTTC,TRBD2,TRBV6-5,-,TRBJ2-1
CASSFGQLSYNEQFF,TGTGCCAGCAGTTTTGGACAACTCTCCTACAATGAGCAGTTCTTC,-,TRBV28,-,TRBJ2-1
CASSSGRPLNTEAFF,TGTGCCAGCAGCTCCGGACGGCCCCTGAACACTGAAGCTTTCTTT,-,TRBV7-9,once,TRBJ1-1
CASSPYSEGRHEQYF,TGCGCCAGCAGCCCATATTCGGAGGGCCGCCACGAGCAGTACTTC,-,TRBV4-1,-,TRBJ2-7
CASGLPYGLAGGHSYEQYF,TGTGCCAGCGGACTCCCGTATGGACTAGCGGGAGGACACTCCTACGAGCAGTACTTC,TRBD2,TRBV27,-,TRBJ2-7
CASSYSWGNTEAFF,TGTGCCAGCAGTTACTCTTGGGGGAACACTGAAGCTTTCTTT,-,TRBV6-5,-,TRBJ1-1
CASSVGGTPIYEQYF,TGTGCCAGCAGCGTAGGAGGGACACCAATCTACGAGCAGTACTTC,-,TRBV9,once,TRBJ2-7
CASSLSGRDTDTQYF,TGTGCCAGCAGTCTGAGCGGGCGGGACACAGATACGCAGTATTTT,-,TRBV28,-,TRBJ2-3
CASSLLAGEQFF,TGTGCCAGCAGCTTACTAGCGGGTGAGCAGTTCTTC,TRBD2,TRBV7-6,-,TRBJ2-1
CAWSIGTLSGNTIYF,TGTGCCTGGAGTATCGGGACACTCTCTGGAAACACCATATATTTT,-,TRBV30,-,TRBJ1-3
CATSRVSLMEGSTDEQFF,TGTGCCACCAGCAGAGTATCTTTGATGGAGGGCTCTACGGATGAGCAGTTCTTC,-,TRBV15,-,TRBJ2-1
CAWSDGANEQFF,TGTGCCTGGAGTGACGGCGCAAATGAGCAGTTCTTC,-,TRBV30,-,TRBJ2-1
CASSLDGGYTF,TGTGCCAGCAGCTTAGACGGAGGCTACACCTTC,-,TRBV7-9,once,TRBJ1-2
CASSWEQGAAYEQYF,TGTGCCAGCAGTTGGGAACAGGGGGCGGCCTACGAGCAGTACTTC,TRBD1,TRBV28,-,TRBJ2-7
CASSVEGSGSPGEQYF,TGTGCCAGCAGCGTAGAGGGTAGCGGGAGCCCCGGGGAGCAGTACTTC,TRBD2,TRBV9,-,TRBJ2-7
CASSHSGSGSPLHF,TGTGCCAGCAGCCACTCTGGGTCGGGTTCACCCCTCCACTTT,-,TRBV5-8,-,TRBJ1-6
CSVESSIAGLGYEQYF,TGCAGCGTTGAATCCAGTATAGCGGGATTGGGCTACGAGCAGTACTTC,TRBD2,TRBV29-1,-,TRBJ2-7
CASSGLGKRRSSYNEQFF,TGTGCCAGCAGTGGGCTCGGGAAGAGACGAAGCTCCTACAATGAGCAGTTCTTC,-,TRBV6-1,-,TRBJ2-1
CASSLTTGELFF,TGCGCCAGCAGCTTGACCACCGGGGAGCTGTTTTTT,-,TRBV5-1,-,TRBJ2-2
CAISDGDNTEAFF,TGTGCCATCAGTGATGGGGATAACACTGAAGCTTTCTTT,-,TRBV10-3,-,TRBJ1-1
CASSRTPHGGRTDTQYF,TGTGCCAGCAGCCGTACCCCGCACGGGGGGCGGACAGATACGCAGTATTTT,-,TRBV27,-,TRBJ2-3
CAILRDPDTDTQYF,TGTGCCATTCTGCGGGACCCCGACACAGATACGCAGTATTTT,-,TRBV5-4,-,TRBJ2-3
CASSQVNVDTQYF,TGTGCCAGCAGCCAAGTTAACGTAGATACGCAGTATTTT,-,TRBV14,-,TRBJ2-3
CASSSGLAGGVYEQYF,TGTGCCAGCAGCTCAGGACTAGCGGGAGGGGTGTACGAGCAGTACTTC,TRBD2,TRBV7-2,-,TRBJ2-7
CASSPETIFNEQFF,TGTGCCAGCAGTCCTGAGACTATTTTCAATGAGCAGTTCTTC,-,TRBV28,-,TRBJ2-1
CASSLRLVYEQYF,TGTGCCAGCAGCTTGAGGCTAGTCTACGAGCAGTACTTC,-,TRBV5-5,-,TRBJ2-7
CASSSLYEQYF,TGTGCCAGCAGTTCCCTCTACGAGCAGTACTTC,-,TRBV27,few,TRBJ2-7
CASSLSGSPYEQYF,TGTGCCAGCAGCTTAAGCGGCAGCCCCTACGAGCAGTACTTC,-,TRBV5-6,-,TRBJ2-7
CASSLFQSSGRRSRETQYF,TGTGCCAGCAGCTTGTTTCAGTCCAGCGGGAGGCGGTCTCGGGAGACCCAGTACTTC,TRBD2,TRBV5-4,-,TRBJ2-5
CASSFRIGETQYF,TGTGCCAGCAGTTTCCGAATCGGGGAGACCCAGTACTTC,-,TRBV28,-,TRBJ2-5
CASSEGGGVSEQYF,TGTGCCAGCAGTGAAGGAGGGGGAGTGAGCGAGCAGTACTTC,-,TRBV6-1,-,TRBJ2-7
CATSRDLRAGSTDTQYF,TGTGCCACCAGCAGAGATTTAAGGGCAGGGAGCACAGATACGCAGTATTTT,-,TRBV15,-,TRBJ2-3
CASSESLSAQHF,TGCGCCAGCAGTGAGTCATTATCGGCCCAGCATTTT,-,TRBV10-2,-,TRBJ1-5
CSARQGRSYEQYF,TGCAGCGCACGACAGGGGCGCTCCTACGAGCAGTACTTC,TRBD1,TRBV29-1,-,TRBJ2-7
CATSRDLRREGLLEQYF,TGTGCCACCAGCAGAGATCTGAGGCGGGAGGGCCTGTTGGAGCAGTACTTC,TRBD2,TRBV15,-,TRBJ2-7
CASSQDLKLHEQYF,TGTGCCAGCAGTCAGGACCTCAAGCTCCACGAGCAGTACTTC,-,TRBV27,-,TRBJ2-7
CASSLDPESYEQYF,TGTGCCAGCAGCTTAGACCCAGAGTCCTACGAGCAGTACTTC,-,TRBV7-6,-,TRBJ2-7
CASRGNQPQHF,TGTGCCAGCAGGGGGAATCAGCCCCAGCATTTT,-,TRBV6-1,-,TRBJ1-5
CASSKEGQRAIYNEQFF,TGTGCCAGCAGCAAAGAGGGACAGCGGGCGATCTACAATGAGCAGTTCTTC,-,TRBV4-2,-,TRBJ2-1
CASSLGQGLNQPQHF,TGTGCCAGCAGCTTAGGTCAGGGGCTGAATCAGCCCCAGCATTTT,-,TRBV7-6,-,TRBJ1-5